This T cell receptor beta chain was identified in a study of cytomegalovirus exposure and HLA in healthy donors (dated by TCRdb to 2017 to 2019). Study-level background: A later analysis indicated that the 100 to 150 validation repertoires were generated on the platform also employed for the 666 repertoires of the first cohort. Along with the approximately 650-subject first cohort, a separate validation cohort of over a hundred different subjects was used. The study combined high-throughput TCR immunosequencing, statistical association of individual TCRs with disease status, and machine learning to predict cytomegalovirus infection status. The study was designed to test whether signatures of past pathogen exposure could be identified by cataloging public T cell receptors.

The library was built by means of the immunoSEQ multiplex PCR assay. The source study handled its data this way. A statistical classification framework was built to diagnose cytomegalovirus status from the catalog of TCR beta chain sequences. What TCRdb holds here is the immuneACCESS table cut down to in-frame rearrangements. Part of the clones is not present; checked against another copy, under half of the missing clones reflect an unresolved V gene, and the others are unexplained. D and trimming were read from the DNA, whereas the V and J calls and clone size are those reported in that table. For this sample there are a few hundred thousand clones; around four fifths appear just once. More than 12% of the sample comes from the top ten. Donors formed part of the validation cohort, which comprised 95 to 150 subjects and was distinct from the first cohort of several hundred subjects. What the research found in general, with its limitations: A few of the identified cytomegalovirus-associated TCR beta chains were confirmed in vitro to be specific for cytomegalovirus antigens. Across donors, most TCR sequences were observed very rarely, whereas some public TCRs were present in many individuals. A later analysis lacked HLA typing for the validation cohort, so it scored co-occurrence in that cohort across all 110 or so repertoires. The classifier was reported to diagnose cytomegalovirus status with high specificity and sensitivity in both the original and validation cohorts. According to the authors, the approach could potentially be generalized to other disease states and immunological phenotypes. Subsequent analysis determined that TCRs grouped into clusters in the first cohort also showed a tendency toward co-occurrence across the approximately 120 validation repertoires, and about 94% of cluster scores exceeded 0. The study gave a list of under 200 TCR beta chains associated with cytomegalovirus.

With respect to this clone: What this receptor recognizes is not known. Per-base qualities were not stored, and no clone one base away is much larger.

The germline V gene sets CDR1 to LGHNA and CDR2 to YSLEER. V is clipped by 2 bases and J by 4 bases, and the sequence between their germline boundaries is 9 bases long. From the cysteine up to the phenylalanine, the CDR3 has a length of 13 residues. Only the CDR3 portion is preserved as DNA: 39 bases, with reading frame beginning at the first base. The specimen sequenced was PBMCs. The source of this sequence is a woman in her 30s in good health and CMV-seropositive. The chain was built from TRBV4-3 and TRBJ2-7; the D segment could be TRBD2, given 5 matching bases. The CDR3 protein sequence reads: CASSQYSGYEQYF. The base sequence is TGCGCCAGCAGCCAATACTCGGGGTACGAGCAGTACTTC.